This passage covers 19 T cell receptor beta chains from one sample sequenced in a study of blood T cells in healthy people across ages. PCR was performed a second time for 7 to 11 cycles using a sample-barcoded 5' primer and a J-beta primer mix. Via MiXCR, TCRdb re-called the 5' RACE reads, giving one row per CDR3 protein. The sample consists of about 1.5 million distinct CDR3 sequences, approximately 42% of them appearing once. Sequencing was done on a sample of blood. These receptors were taken from a woman younger than 35 in good health.

This clonotype was seen a single time. The V gene is TRBV20-1, the J gene TRBJ1-1; the D gene is possibly TRBD1 (6 bases). The CDR3 length is 14 residues. Trimming cost V 3 bases and J 6 bases, with 17 bases left between them. Germline V gene data show CDR1 as DFQATT and CDR2 as SNEGSKA (reference sequence). The CDR3 sequence: CSASIGTSLAEAFF. The DNA of the CDR3 is TGCAGTGCTAGTATCGGGACATCGTTGGCTGAAGCTTTCTTT.

This chain uses TRBV7-9 with TRBJ1-1; D ambiguous. Germline values: CDR1 SEHNR, CDR2 FQNEAQ (reference sequence). V was clipped by 2 bases and J by 9 bases, with 16 bases between them. The length of the CDR3 is 14 residues. The CDR3 DNA follows: TGTGCCAGCAGCTTACTAGCCGGGGTACACAAAGCTTTCTTT. It specifies CASSLLAGVHKAFF.

This clonotype was seen a few times. V gene TRBV6-2 or TRBV6-3 combines with J gene TRBJ2-2; D is unresolved. Germline V gives CDR1 MNHEY, CDR2 SVGEGT. The CDR3 is 13 amino acids. The V and J ends lost 6 bases and 6 bases respectively, with 11 bases between them. The CDR3 nucleotides are TGTGCCAGCAGGAGACGGACGGCCGGGGAGCTGTTTTTT. Translated, it gives CASRRRTAGELFF.

A remark on this clonotype: A clone one base away is much larger, so this may be a read error. V and J are TRBV20-1 and TRBJ2-1; 8 bases are shared with TRBD2. Germline V gene sequence: CDR1 DFQATT, CDR2 SNEGSKA (reference sequence). V was clipped by 6 bases and J by 3 bases; unmatched bases: 10. The CDR3 is 15 amino acids. The DNA of the CDR3 is TGCAGTGCCCGCGTACTAGCGGATTACTACAATGAGCAGTTCTTC. Its protein product is CSARVLADYYNEQFF.

A word on this clonotype: Given a much more abundant clone one base away, this may be a read error. The chain is built from TRBV20-1 and TRBJ1-6; D gene unclear. Germline CDR1 and CDR2: DFQATT and SNEGSKA (reference sequence). This CDR3 has 16 amino acids. Here the CDR3 DNA reads TGCAGTGCTAGAGGCCTAAGAGACGGAAGAAATTCAACCCTCCACTTT. It specifies CSARGLRDGRNSTLHF.

The CDR3 protein is CSATETETQYF. In DNA, the CDR3 is TGCAGTGCCACCGAAACGGAGACCCAGTACTTC. The V and J genes are TRBV20-1 and TRBJ2-5; D is undetermined. The V end lost 6 bases, the J end lost 5 bases, and 10 bases lay between the germline ends. CDR1 is DFQATT and CDR2 is SNEGSKA in the germline V gene (reference sequence). The CDR3 is 11 amino acids.

As for this clonotype: One end of the junction is discordant with germline, which a read error may explain. The chain recombines TRBV20-1 with TRBJ2-3, with 7 bases lining up with TRBD2. The CDR3 is 15 amino acids. Germline values: CDR1 DFQATT, CDR2 SNEGSKA (reference sequence). The CDR3 is CSARSLAASTDTQYF. The CDR3 DNA reads TGCAGCGCTAGATCGCTAGCGGCTAGCACAGATACGCAGTATTTT.

This chain links TRBV6-2 or TRBV6-3 with TRBJ1-2; D not resolved. Germline V gene lookup returns CDR1 MNHEY and CDR2 SVGEGT. CDR3 length equals 12 residues. Trimming stripped 4 bases from V and 8 bases from J, with 11 bases between. As DNA, the CDR3 is TGTGCCAGCAGTTTTTTCGTGGAGGGCTACACCTTC. Its protein product is CASSFFVEGYTF.

This clonotype came up a few times. This sequence joins TRBV29-1 and TRBJ2-1; tentatively, D is TRBD2 (7 bases). The J call may be incorrect, as the DNA end agrees better with TRBJ2-7. CDR3 length: 15 residues. CDR1 and CDR2 (germline): SQVTM, ANQGSEA. The CDR3: CSVLGGAVDNNEQYF. CDR3 coding DNA: TGCAGCGTGTTAGGGGGGGCGGTGGACAACAATGAGCAGTACTTC.

The V call is TRBV6-5, the J call TRBJ1-2, with 7 bases matching TRBD1. This CDR3 region has 13 residues. Germline CDR1 reads MNHEY; CDR2 reads SVGAGI. Losses at the gene ends were 6 bases for V and 8 bases for J; bases not matched to a gene: 9. CDR3 protein: CASREGGSRGYTF. DNA of the CDR3: TGTGCCAGCAGAGAAGGGGGCTCCCGAGGCTACACCTTC.

This clonotype was detected ten times or more. The junction departs from the called germline gene at one end, perhaps through a read error. This rearrangement joins TRBV12-3 or TRBV12-4 to TRBJ2-1; possibly TRBD2 for D (6 bases). The CDR3 has 12 residues. CDR3 in amino acids: CASSLAEYEQFF. Here the CDR3 DNA reads TGTGCCAGCAGCTTAGCGGAGTATGAGCAGTTCTTC.

Here the CDR3 DNA reads TGCGCCAGCAGCCAAGAGGGAAGGGGGGGCCCCTCCTACAATGAGCAGTTCTTC. Translating gives CASSQEGRGGPSYNEQFF. The chain links TRBV4-1 to TRBJ2-1, with D perhaps TRBD2 (7 bases). This CDR3 has 18 amino acids. Trimming left V 0 bases short and J 0 bases short, with 15 bases between. Germline values: CDR1 MGHRA, CDR2 YSYEKL.

CDR3 nucleotide sequence: TGTGCCAGCAGTTTGGACGGGGTCGCAGATACGCAGTATTTT. This gives the protein CASSLDGVADTQYF. This chain joins TRBV12-3 or TRBV12-4 and TRBJ2-3; possible D gene TRBD2, 5 bases. The V end was cut by 3 bases, the J end by 4 bases, with 11 bases between. The CDR3 has 14 residues.

CDR3 sequence (DNA): TGTGCCACCACCGAAGCGGGCGGATATAGCACAGATACGCAGTATTTT. Residues: CATTEAGGYSTDTQYF. The gene calls are TRBV15 and TRBJ2-3, with D perhaps matching TRBD2 (6 bases). V was pared by 7 bases and J by 0 bases, with 17 bases between. Germline V CDR1 and CDR2: LNHNV, YYDKDF (reference sequence). The CDR3 length is 16 residues.

V usage is TRBV6-5 and J usage is TRBJ2-7, with a weak D call TRBD1 (6 bases). Trimming pared 6 bases from V and 3 bases from J, leaving 12 bases between. This CDR3 has 13 amino acids. Germline V gene sequence: CDR1 MNHEY, CDR2 SVGAGI. CDR3 DNA sequence: TGTGCCAGCAGACAGGGAACAATCTACGAGCAGTACTTC. This gives the protein CASRQGTIYEQYF.

This clonotype has only a few counts. The chain couples TRBV20-1 to TRBJ2-1, with TRBD1 matching 12 bases. Germline CDR1 is DFQATT and CDR2 is SNEGSKA (reference sequence). Germline trimming cut 6 bases from V and 7 bases from J; bases unmatched to any gene: 10. The CDR3 has 15 residues. The CDR3 is CSAAGTGGIWNEQFF. CDR3 DNA: TGCAGTGCGGCCGGGACAGGGGGCATCTGGAATGAGCAGTTCTTC.

This chain connects TRBV5-8 to TRBJ2-4; unclear D gene. Germline V CDR1 and CDR2: SGHTS, YDEGEE. There are 13 residues in the CDR3. Trimming took 7 bases from V and 0 from J, leaving 8 bases between them. The CDR3 reads CASSSIAKNIQYF. CDR3 sequence (DNA): TGTGCCAGCTCTTCGATAGCCAAAAACATTCAGTACTTC.

The rearrangement links TRBV6-5 to TRBJ2-5, with 11 nucleotides matching TRBD2. The CDR3 contains 16 residues. V shed 6 bases, J shed 11 bases, and the junction held 17 bases outside the gene matches. The germline V gene has CDR1 MNHEY and CDR2 SVGAGI. CDR3 amino acids: CASRLLAGALYNEQYF. The CDR3 DNA is TGTGCCAGCAGATTACTAGCGGGGGCCCTCTACAATGAGCAGTACTTC.

The chain has TRBV15 and TRBJ2-4; 8 bases fit TRBD2. The DNA end is a closer match to TRBJ2-7, so the J assignment may be wrong. Germline CDR1 reads LNHNV; CDR2 reads YYDKDF (reference sequence). The CDR3 sequence is 19 residues long. The CDR3 region is CATSRVPDLAAGESYEQYF. DNA of the CDR3: TGTGCCACCAGCAGAGTCCCCGACCTCGCAGCGGGGGAATCTTACGAGCAGTACTTC.